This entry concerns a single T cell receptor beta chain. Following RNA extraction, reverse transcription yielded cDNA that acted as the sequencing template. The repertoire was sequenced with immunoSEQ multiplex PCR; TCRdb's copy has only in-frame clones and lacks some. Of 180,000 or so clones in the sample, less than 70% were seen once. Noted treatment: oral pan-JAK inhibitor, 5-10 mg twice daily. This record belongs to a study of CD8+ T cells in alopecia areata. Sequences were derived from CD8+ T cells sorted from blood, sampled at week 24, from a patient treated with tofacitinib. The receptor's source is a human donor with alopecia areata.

The CDR3 coding sequence is TGTGCCAGCAGTCGAACCGGGACTAGGGGTGATGAGCAGTTCTTC. Its protein product is CASSRTGTRGDEQFF. This chain joins TRBV27 and TRBJ2-1; TRBD2 agrees at 8 bases. CDR3 length: 15 amino acids. V lost 5 bases to trimming and J lost 8 bases; unmatched junction nucleotides: 11. Germline-derived CDR1 and CDR2 are MNHEY and SMNVEV (reference sequence).